This entry lists 32 T cell receptor beta chains sequenced from one sample in a study of cytomegalovirus exposure and HLA in healthy donors. A multiplex PCR was run with 60 Vbeta primers and 13 Jbeta primers. Method: immunoSEQ multiplex PCR; TCRdb's copy keeps in-frame clones and lacks some. The table lists under 150,000 clones, just over 75% of them singletons. The sequencing input was PBMCs. The source of these receptors is a woman aged 45-60 years in good health and CMV-seronegative.

This rearrangement joins TRBV18 to TRBJ1-5, with 7 nucleotides matching TRBD1. V trimming: 3 bases; J trimming: 1 base; junction bases outside the gene matches: 3. Germline V lookup: CDR1 KGHSH, CDR2 LQKENI. The CDR3 covers 15 residues. The DNA for the CDR3 is TGTGCCAGCTCACCGTCGACAGGGAGCAATCAGCCCCAGCATTTT. Its protein product is CASSPSTGSNQPQHF. Full variable domain (missing parts from reference TRBV18 and TRBJ1-5): NAGVMQNPRHLVRRRGQEARLRCSPMKGHSHVYWYRQLPEEGLKFMVYLQKENIIDESGMPKERFSAEFPKEGPSILRIQQVVRGDSAAYFCASSPSTGSNQPQHFGDGTRLSIL.

V gene TRBV7-9 combines with J gene TRBJ2-7; D is possibly TRBD2 (6 bases). With 0 bases removed from V and 0 bases from J, the gap between germline ends came to 12 bases. The germline V gene has CDR1 SEHNR and CDR2 FQNEAQ (reference sequence). The CDR3 totals 16 residues. CDR3 protein: CASSLATTSSSYEQYF. The CDR3 nucleotides are TGTGCCAGCAGCTTAGCTACTACTAGCTCCTCCTACGAGCAGTACTTC.

The chain has TRBV5-6 and TRBJ2-3; TRBD2 aligns across 7 bases. This CDR3 comprises 16 residues. In germline, CDR1 is SGHDT, CDR2 YYEEEE. V was pared by 0 bases and J by 3 bases, with 7 bases of the junction left unmatched. CDR3 coding DNA: TGTGCCAGCAGCTTGGCCCCAGCGGGACGTACAGATACGCAGTATTTT. It codes for CASSLAPAGRTDTQYF. Together with reference TRBV5-6 and TRBJ2-3, the CDR3 gives the full variable domain: DAGVTQSPTHLIKTRGQQVTLRCSPKSGHDTVSWYQQALGQGPQFIFQYYEEEERQRGNFPDRFSGHQFPNYSSELNVNALLLGDSALYLCASSLAPAGRTDTQYFGPGTRLTVL.

This sequence joins TRBV5-6 and TRBJ1-5, with unresolved D. The CDR3 sequence is 15 residues long. Trimming removed 4 bases at V and 2 bases at J, with 13 bases between. CDR1 and CDR2 from the germline V gene are SGHDT and YYEEEE. CDR3: CASSIGLVGNQPQHF. CDR3 DNA sequence: TGTGCCAGCAGCATAGGACTGGTGGGCAATCAGCCCCAGCATTTT.

The V and J genes are TRBV28 and TRBJ2-5; a possible D gene is TRBD2 (5 bases). Trimming cost V 1 base and J 8 bases, with 14 bases left between them. Germline V gene sequence: CDR1 MDHEN, CDR2 SYDVKM. This CDR3 has 14 amino acids. Here the CDR3 reads CASSLSGERGTQYF. CDR3 in DNA: TGTGCCAGCAGTTTATCTGGGGAACGGGGAACCCAGTACTTC. Based on the CDR3 plus reference TRBV28 and TRBJ2-5, the full variable domain is DVKVTQSSRYLVKRTGEKVFLECVQDMDHENMFWYRQDPGLGLRLIYFSYDVKMKEKGDIPEGYSVSREKKERFSLILESASTNQTSMYLCASSLSGERGTQYFGPGTRLLVL.

This chain joins TRBV5-1 and TRBJ2-3; 13 nucleotides agree with TRBD2. J was trimmed by 5 bases and V by 4 bases; bases with no gene match: 10. The germline gives CDR1 SGHRS, CDR2 YFSETQ. The CDR3 spans 17 residues. The CDR3 nucleotides read TGCGCCAGCAGCCGGACTAGCGGGAGTTATTTGGTAGATACGCAGTATTTT. Protein product: CASSRTSGSYLVDTQYF.

The V and J genes are TRBV15 and TRBJ2-3, with 7 bases aligning to TRBD1. V trimming: 5 bases; J trimming: 2 bases; junction bases outside the gene matches: 7. The CDR3 is made up of 15 amino acids. The germline CDR1 and CDR2 sequences are LNHNV and YYDKDF (reference sequence). The CDR3 DNA reads as TGTGCCACCAGCGGTACAGGGGCGCCCACAGATACGCAGTATTTT. As protein: CATSGTGAPTDTQYF.

This chain connects TRBV30 to TRBJ2-7; 10 bases map to TRBD1. J lost 2 bases, V lost 3 bases, and 1 base had no gene match. The length of the CDR3 is 13 residues. The germline V gene encodes CDR1 GTSNPN and CDR2 SVGIG (reference sequence). CDR3 amino acids: CAWRGTGAYEQYF. The CDR3 coding sequence is TGTGCCTGGAGGGGGACAGGGGCCTACGAGCAGTACTTC.

This sequence joins TRBV4-3 and TRBJ2-3; TRBD2 is a possible D gene (7 bases). This CDR3 contains 18 residues. V lost 0 bases and J lost 6, with 22 bases in between. CDR1 and CDR2 (germline): LGHNA, YSLEER. The CDR3, as DNA: TGCGCCAGCAGCCAAGATTCTGGGGGGGCCCTTCTGGGTGATACGCAGTATTTT. This gives the protein CASSQDSGGALLGDTQYF.

The chain links TRBV28 to TRBJ1-3, with D tentatively TRBD1 (6 bases). This CDR3 is built from 16 residues. V lost 2 bases and J lost 0, with 11 bases in between. Germline CDR1 is MDHEN and CDR2 is SYDVKM. DNA of the CDR3: TGTGCCAGCAGTTTAGGGACATCGGTCTCTGGAAACACCATATATTTT. Protein product: CASSLGTSVSGNTIYF.

This chain links TRBV19 with TRBJ1-1; 9 nucleotides line up with TRBD1. J lost 6 bases, V lost 9 bases, and 5 bases had no gene match. The CDR3 extends over 12 amino acids. The germline gives CDR1 LNHDA, CDR2 SQIVND (reference sequence). The CDR3 bases are TGTGCCAGCTCACAGGGGGCCTCTGAAGCTTTCTTT. Its translation: CASSQGASEAFF.

This chain joins TRBV28 and TRBJ2-3, with D possibly matching TRBD1 (6 bases). CDR3 length equals 13 residues. V was trimmed by 6 bases and J by 3 bases, leaving 10 bases between them. Germline loops: CDR1 MDHEN, CDR2 SYDVKM. For the CDR3, the DNA is TGTGCCAGCAGAAGTACAGGGACAGATACGCAGTATTTT. The encoded protein is CASRSTGTDTQYF.

This clone appeared once. The V gene is TRBV6-5, the J gene TRBJ1-1, with TRBD1 matching over 7 bases. This CDR3 spans 14 amino acids. CDR1 is MNHEY and CDR2 is SVGAGI in the germline V gene. Trimming at V came to 2 bases and at J to 5 bases, leaving 5 bases not matched to a gene. CDR3 residues: CASSYGAGGTEAFF. The DNA of the CDR3 is TGTGCCAGCAGTTACGGGGCAGGGGGTACTGAAGCTTTCTTT.

Only one count was recorded for this clone. This chain links TRBV10-3 with TRBJ2-3; 7 bases line up with TRBD1. CDR1 is ENHRY, CDR2 SYGVKD, per germline. This CDR3 is 15 amino acids long. V lost 6 bases and J lost 0; bases outside the gene matches: 6. The CDR3 region is CAIRGLQGSTDTQYF. The CDR3 DNA reads as TGTGCCATCAGGGGGCTACAGGGGAGCACAGATACGCAGTATTTT.

J is TRBJ2-3 and V is TRBV7-9, with D maybe TRBD2 (5 bases). Germline CDR1 is SEHNR and CDR2 is FQNEAQ (reference sequence). The ends were cut back, 5 bases at V and 0 bases at J, with 18 bases in the middle. The CDR3 is 17 amino acids. CDR3 residues: CASSPPRMGGSTDTQYF. DNA of the CDR3: TGTGCCAGCAGCCCGCCCCGTATGGGCGGGAGCACAGATACGCAGTATTTT.

This sequence joins TRBV7-2 and TRBJ1-1, with TRBD1 as a possible D gene (6 bases). Trimming removed 5 bases from V and 6 bases from J, with 10 bases in between. Germline CDR1 is SGHTA and CDR2 is FQGNSA. The CDR3 runs to 12 residues. CDR3 in DNA: TGTGCCAGCAGCCGTACAGGGTCTGAAGCTTTCTTT. Translated: CASSRTGSEAFF.

The genes are TRBV21-1 and TRBJ2-1; no DNA check was done on the table's D call, TRBD2. TRBV21-1 is recorded as a pseudogene. The CDR3 runs to 15 residues. For the CDR3, the DNA is TGTGCCAGCAGCAAATTGACTAGCGCACTCAATGAGCAGTTCTTC. Protein: CASSKLTSALNEQFF.

The chain couples TRBV2 to TRBJ2-1; TRBD2 aligns across 8 bases. This CDR3 is 11 amino acids long. Looked up from germline, CDR1 is SNHLY and CDR2 is FYNNEI. The CDR3 is CTGGIYNEQFF. The DNA of the CDR3 is TGTACGGGGGGGATTTACAATGAGCAGTTCTTC.

The chain carries TRBV5-5 and TRBJ2-7; D is possibly TRBD1 (5 bases). The germline V gene encodes CDR1 SGHKS and CDR2 YYEKEE (reference sequence). The CDR3 extends over 14 amino acids. V was clipped by 5 bases and J by 1 base, with 13 bases between them. In nucleotides, the CDR3 is TGTGCCAGCAGTTTGTTCAGGGATTCCTACGAGCAGTACTTC. Protein sequence: CASSLFRDSYEQYF.

This clone occurred a few times. The chain combines TRBV27 with TRBJ2-1; tentatively, D is TRBD2 (6 bases). The V end was cut by 4 bases, the J end by 9 bases, with 25 bases between. Germline loops: CDR1 MNHEY, CDR2 SMNVEV (reference sequence). The CDR3 length is 17 residues. The CDR3 is CASSSVWAGFKVSEQFF. In nucleotides, the CDR3 is TGTGCCAGCAGTTCCGTTTGGGCGGGATTTAAGGTCAGTGAGCAGTTCTTC.

The chain recombines TRBV5-1 with TRBJ2-1, with a tentative D call TRBD1 (6 bases). The CDR3 spans 14 residues. V lost 0 bases and J lost 8, with 12 bases in between. CDR1 is SGHRS and CDR2 is YFSETQ in the germline V gene. The CDR3 sequence is CASSLESGVDEQFF. The CDR3, as DNA: TGCGCCAGCAGCTTGGAGTCAGGGGTGGATGAGCAGTTCTTC.

The chain recombines TRBV21-1 with TRBJ2-7; TRBD2 is the table's D call and was not checked against the DNA. TRBV21-1 is given as a pseudogene. This CDR3 comprises 15 residues. Here the CDR3 reads CASTQTSDPSYEQYF. CDR3 nucleotides: TGTGCCAGCACGCAGACTAGCGATCCTTCCTACGAGCAGTACTTC.

V usage is TRBV13 and J usage is TRBJ2-2; 14 bases line up with TRBD2. CDR3 size: 16 residues. Germline CDR1 and CDR2: PRHDT and FYEKMQ (reference sequence). V lost 4 bases and J lost 3; bases outside the gene matches: 1. The CDR3 here is CASSSGLAGDTGELFF. CDR3 DNA sequence: TGTGCCAGCAGCTCGGGACTAGCGGGAGACACCGGGGAGCTGTTTTTT.

The V and J genes are TRBV15 and TRBJ1-1; 8 nucleotides agree with TRBD1. The CDR3 runs to 15 residues. Germline V lookup: CDR1 LNHNV, CDR2 YYDKDF (reference sequence). Unmatched junction bases numbered 10, after V lost 5 bases and J lost 5 bases. The CDR3 loop reads CATSRGQEGWTEAFF. The CDR3 DNA is TGTGCCACCAGCCGGGGACAGGAAGGGTGGACTGAAGCTTTCTTT.

This clone was seen more than once but under ten times. The chain uses TRBV5-1 and TRBJ2-1; 8 positions agree with TRBD1. Per germline, CDR1 SGHRS and CDR2 YFSETQ. This CDR3 has 14 residues. Trimming took 4 bases from V and 3 from J; bases not matched to a gene: 3. The CDR3 protein is CASSTGQGYNEQFF. In nucleotides, the CDR3 is TGCGCCAGCAGCACCGGACAGGGCTACAATGAGCAGTTCTTC.

This chain connects TRBV6-5 to TRBJ2-2; unclear D gene. Trimming left V 2 bases short and J 0 bases short, with 4 bases between. The germline CDR1 and CDR2 sequences are MNHEY and SVGAGI. The CDR3 is 14 amino acids. Here the CDR3 reads CASSYGPNTGELFF. Written as DNA, the CDR3 is TGTGCCAGCAGTTACGGCCCGAACACCGGGGAGCTGTTTTTT.

The chain employs TRBV11-2 and TRBJ2-7, with TRBD2 matching over 13 bases. Germline trimming cut 1 base from V and 5 bases from J; bases unmatched to any gene: 2. The germline gives CDR1 SGHAT, CDR2 FQNNGV. This CDR3 comprises 15 residues. The CDR3 sequence: CASSLGTSGRDEQYF. The DNA of the CDR3 is TGTGCCAGCAGCTTAGGGACTAGCGGGAGAGACGAGCAGTACTTC. Combining the CDR3 with reference TRBV11-2 and TRBJ2-7 gives the whole variable domain EAGVAQSPRYKIIEKRQSVAFWCNPISGHATLYWYQQILGQGPKLLIQFQNNGVVDDSQLPKDRFSAERLKGVDSTLKIQPAKLEDSAVYLCASSLGTSGRDEQYFGPGTRLTVT.

This chain uses TRBV6-1 with TRBJ1-1; D unclear. Trimming took off 2 bases at V and 6 bases at J, with 13 bases between the two ends. From germline, CDR1 is MNHNS and CDR2 SASEGT. This CDR3 comprises 14 residues. CDR3 nucleotide sequence: TGTGCCAGCAGTGAACGGGGAGGAATCTCTGAAGCTTTCTTT. This codes for CASSERGGISEAFF.

The chain has TRBV4-2 and TRBJ1-2, with D tentatively TRBD1 (5 bases). The CDR3 runs to 13 residues. Germline values: CDR1 LGHNA, CDR2 YNFKEQ. The germline V and J ends were trimmed by 8 bases and 2 bases, with 12 bases remaining between them. The CDR3 here is CASGAQENYGYTF. The CDR3, as DNA: TGTGCCAGCGGTGCACAGGAAAACTATGGCTACACCTTC.

This clone showed up just a few times. CDR3: CASSQTSGRIYEQYF. The CDR3 region has the DNA TGCGCCAGCAGCCAAACTAGCGGGAGGATATACGAGCAGTACTTC. V is TRBV4-1 and J is TRBJ2-7; 12 nucleotides line up with TRBD2. Per germline, CDR1 MGHRA and CDR2 YSYEKL. The junction had 3 bases not matched to a gene; V was cut back by 2 bases and J by 4 bases. This CDR3 has 15 amino acids.

The chain combines TRBV20-1 with TRBJ2-7; weak D call: TRBD2 (6 bases). There are 11 residues in the CDR3. The V end lost 6 bases, the J end lost 4 bases, and 10 bases lay between the germline ends. The germline gives CDR1 DFQATT, CDR2 SNEGSKA (reference sequence). The CDR3 region is CSAGTLYEQYF. DNA for the CDR3: TGCAGTGCCGGGACTCTATACGAGCAGTACTTC.

V usage is TRBV7-2 and J usage is TRBJ2-3; TRBD2 aligns across 8 bases. This CDR3 contains 16 residues. From germline, CDR1 is SGHTA and CDR2 FQGNSA. The junction had 12 bases not matched to a gene; V was cut back by 4 bases and J by 6 bases. Here the CDR3 DNA reads TGTGCCAGCAGCTCCTTAGCGGGATCACCCTCGGATACGCAGTATTTT. Its protein product is CASSSLAGSPSDTQYF.